These 31 T cell receptor beta chains share one sample of origin, sequenced in a study of cytotoxic CD8 clonotypes in ibrutinib-treated CLL. The protocol was immunoSEQ multiplex PCR, while the TCRdb copy is restricted to in-frame clones and leaves out a portion. Here the sample spans some 130,000 clones, 75% to 95% being singletons. The sample in question was PBMCs, obtained after 12 months of ibrutinib treatment. These receptors were taken from a human donor with chronic lymphocytic leukemia.

The rearrangement uses TRBV28 and TRBJ2-7, with D perhaps TRBD2 (5 bases). Germline loops: CDR1 MDHEN, CDR2 SYDVKM. The CDR3 extends over 16 amino acids. Trimming removed 6 bases from V and 6 bases from J, with 24 bases in between. Written as DNA, the CDR3 is TGTGCCAGCAGACTCCTCGAGGGTGGGAGAAACCTCGAGCAGTACTTC. Its translation is CASRLLEGGRNLEQYF.

The rearrangement links TRBV28 to TRBJ1-1, with a tentative D call TRBD1 (5 bases). The CDR3 loop spans 15 amino acids. Between the trimmed V and J ends, which lost 3 bases and 7 bases, there was a span of 18 bases. CDR1 and CDR2 (germline): MDHEN, SYDVKM. The chain's CDR3 is CASSFLRTAGGEAFF. The CDR3 DNA sequence: TGTGCCAGCAGTTTCCTTCGGACTGCTGGGGGTGAAGCTTTCTTT.

The chain is built from TRBV15 and TRBJ2-3; the match to TRBD1 covers 9 bases. The junction had 5 bases not matched to a gene; V was cut back by 1 base and J by 3 bases. Germline assignment: CDR1 LNHNV and CDR2 YYDKDF (reference sequence). The CDR3 is 16 residues long. The CDR3 spells CATSRVLGQGTDTQYF. The CDR3 DNA sequence: TGTGCCACCAGCAGAGTATTAGGACAGGGGACAGATACGCAGTATTTT.

The CDR3 bases are TGCGCCAGCAGCGCCTCGCATACAGGGAATTCCTACGAGCAGTACTTC. Protein sequence: CASSASHTGNSYEQYF. The genes are TRBV5-1 and TRBJ2-5, with D maybe TRBD1 (6 bases). TRBJ2-7 matches the DNA end more closely, so the J call is doubtful. CDR1 and CDR2 from the germline V gene are SGHRS and YFSETQ. This CDR3 is 16 amino acids long.

The genes are TRBV7-9 and TRBJ1-4, with unresolved D. Per germline, CDR1 SEHNR and CDR2 FQNEAQ (reference sequence). Between the trimmed V and J ends, which lost 3 bases and 5 bases, there was a span of 13 bases. The CDR3 loop spans 15 amino acids. This CDR3 reads CASSFGQDLNEKLFF. The CDR3, as DNA: TGTGCCAGCAGCTTTGGGCAGGACCTAAATGAAAAACTGTTTTTT. Based on the CDR3 plus reference TRBV7-9 and TRBJ1-4, the full variable domain is DTGVSQNPRHKITKRGQNVTFRCDPISEHNRLYWYRQTLGQGPEFLTYFQNEAQLEKSRLLSDRFSAERPKGSFSTLEIQRTEQGDSAMYLCASSFGQDLNEKLFFGSGTQLSVL.

This chain links TRBV11-2 with TRBJ2-1; D might be TRBD2 (6 bases). The CDR3 runs to 15 residues. Looked up from germline, CDR1 is SGHAT and CDR2 is FQNNGV. The V end lost 1 base, the J end lost 8 bases, and 15 bases lay between the germline ends. DNA of the CDR3: TGTGCCAGCAGCTTAGTCGGCCGGCGGGATGATGAGCAGTTCTTC. Its protein product is CASSLVGRRDDEQFF.

This chain links TRBV13 with TRBJ2-5, with 16 positions matching TRBD2. J lost 4 bases, V lost 4 bases, and 6 bases had no gene match. The germline gives CDR1 PRHDT, CDR2 FYEKMQ (reference sequence). The CDR3 contains 17 residues. The CDR3 sequence is CASSSGLAGGPRETQYF. In nucleotides, the CDR3 is TGTGCCAGCAGCTCGGGACTAGCGGGAGGGCCGAGAGAGACCCAGTACTTC.

The V and J genes are TRBV19 and TRBJ2-1, with 15 bases aligning to TRBD2. Looked up from germline, CDR1 is LNHDA and CDR2 is SQIVND (reference sequence). The V segment lost 6 bases and the J segment 4 bases; nucleotides outside the gene matches: 7. The CDR3 contains 17 residues. The CDR3 loop is CASRGLAGGYIYNEQFF. For the CDR3, the DNA is TGTGCCAGTAGGGGACTAGCGGGAGGATACATTTACAATGAGCAGTTCTTC.

This chain links TRBV28 with TRBJ2-7, with 7 positions matching TRBD1. Germline V gene data show CDR1 as MDHEN and CDR2 as SYDVKM. With 5 bases clipped from V and 2 bases from J, the junction kept 6 bases outside the gene matches. CDR3 length equals 14 residues. The CDR3 DNA follows: TGTGCCAGCAGTGTGGGGACAGAGACCTACGAGCAGTACTTC. Residues: CASSVGTETYEQYF.

The V gene is TRBV18, the J gene TRBJ2-7; 7 positions agree with TRBD1. This CDR3 spans 14 amino acids. The germline V gene encodes CDR1 KGHSH and CDR2 LQKENI. The V gene end was trimmed by 6 bases and the J gene end by 0 bases; junction bases not matched to a gene: 5. CDR3 region: CASSEGQYSYEQYF. In DNA form, the CDR3 reads TGTGCCAGCTCCGAGGGACAGTACTCCTACGAGCAGTACTTC.

The chain couples TRBV7-9 to TRBJ1-5; D not resolved. Germline values: CDR1 SEHNR, CDR2 FQNEAQ (reference sequence). The CDR3 covers 12 residues. Trimming pared 1 base from V and 5 bases from J, leaving 3 bases between. The CDR3 nucleotides are TGTGCCAGCAGCTTAGACGATCAGCCCCAGCATTTT. This codes for CASSLDDQPQHF.

This chain joins TRBV1 and TRBJ1-5. TRBV1 is a known pseudogene. The CDR3 extends over 16 amino acids. The CDR3 loop is CTSSQPKRGINQPQHF. The CDR3 nucleotides are TGCACCAGCAGCCAACCAAAACGGGGTATCAATCAGCCCCAGCATTTT.

The rearrangement joins TRBV7-3 to TRBJ2-5; D unresolved. Deletions cut 5 bases from V and 0 bases from J, with 7 bases between. Germline CDR1 and CDR2: SGHTA and FQGTGA. This CDR3 spans 13 amino acids. The CDR3 reads CASSQRDQETQYF. In DNA, the CDR3 is TGTGCCAGCAGCCAAAGGGACCAAGAGACCCAGTACTTC.

This clone was counted once. J is TRBJ2-1 and V is TRBV6-5; tentatively, D is TRBD2 (6 bases). In germline, CDR1 is MNHEY, CDR2 SVGAGI. The CDR3 runs 15 residues. V shed 9 bases and J shed 0 bases, with 15 bases lying between them. The CDR3 DNA is TGTGCCAGTCACCGACCGGGACTCTCCTACAATGAGCAGTTCTTC. It yields the protein CASHRPGLSYNEQFF.

J is TRBJ2-6 and V is TRBV27; D is ambiguous. Trimming took off 5 bases at V and 3 bases at J, with 11 bases between the two ends. The CDR3 has 15 residues. Germline CDR1 and CDR2: MNHEY and SMNVEV (reference sequence). The CDR3 sequence is CASSRGSGGANVLTF. The CDR3 DNA reads TGTGCCAGCAGTAGAGGTTCAGGTGGGGCCAACGTCCTGACTTTC.

This chain uses TRBV5-6 with TRBJ1-1, with TRBD1 identical over 7 bases. The CDR3 extends over 14 amino acids. Germline loops: CDR1 SGHDT, CDR2 YYEEEE. V trimming: 4 bases; J trimming: 6 bases; junction bases outside the gene matches: 9. Written as DNA, the CDR3 is TGTGCCAGCAGCCTTGGACAGGCGCATGCTGAAGCTTTCTTT. Protein: CASSLGQAHAEAFF.

This chain connects TRBV18 to TRBJ2-7, with D perhaps matching TRBD1 (6 bases). CDR1 and CDR2 from the germline V gene are KGHSH and LQKENI. The ends were cut back, 3 bases at V and 3 bases at J, with 9 bases in the middle. This CDR3 is 13 amino acids long. The DNA for the CDR3 is TGTGCCAGCTCACCCGCCAGGGGCTACGAGCAGTACTTC. Translated, it gives CASSPARGYEQYF.

The V gene is TRBV7-3, the J gene TRBJ2-1, with 11 bases aligning to TRBD2. The trim removed 5 bases at V and 4 bases at J, leaving 10 bases unmatched. Germline CDR1 is SGHTA and CDR2 is FQGTGA. The CDR3 runs 17 residues. The DNA for the CDR3 is TGTGCCAGCAGCCAACCGACTAGCGGGGAACGTTACAATGAGCAGTTCTTC. Translating it yields CASSQPTSGERYNEQFF.

This rearrangement joins TRBV28 to TRBJ1-4; a possible D gene is TRBD1 (5 bases). CDR3 length: 15 residues. CDR1 is MDHEN and CDR2 is SYDVKM in the germline V gene. V dropped 5 bases and J dropped 0 bases, with 10 bases sitting between them. The CDR3 loop reads CASSAFRATNEKLFF. For the CDR3, the DNA is TGTGCCAGCAGTGCCTTCAGGGCAACTAATGAAAAACTGTTTTTT.

This rearrangement joins TRBV20-1 to TRBJ1-2; the match to TRBD1 covers 7 bases. CDR1 is DFQATT, CDR2 SNEGSKA, per germline (reference sequence). V lost 4 bases to trimming and J lost 7 bases; unmatched junction nucleotides: 0. The CDR3 consists of 10 residues. The DNA of the CDR3 is TGCAGTGCTAAGGGGGCTGGCTACACCTTC. The encoded protein is CSAKGAGYTF.

This clone was recorded only once. The V gene is TRBV7-8, the J gene TRBJ2-7; a weak D match, TRBD1 (6 bases). The germline V gene has CDR1 SGHVS and CDR2 FQNEAQ. Trimming pared 5 bases from V and 0 bases from J, leaving 17 bases between. This CDR3 comprises 16 residues. The CDR3 sequence: CASSPFMGAFSYEQYF. DNA of the CDR3: TGTGCCAGCAGCCCATTCATGGGGGCCTTCTCCTACGAGCAGTACTTC. The variable domain in full, with the rest retrieved from reference TRBV7-8 and TRBJ2-7, is GAGVSQSPRYKVAKRGQDVALRCDPISGHVSLFWYQQALGQGPEFLTYFQNEAQLDKSGLPSDRFFAERPEGSVSTLKIQRTQQEDSAVYLCASSPFMGAFSYEQYFGPGTRLTVT.

The chain carries TRBV7-6 and TRBJ2-1; TRBD2 agrees at 10 bases. The CDR3 covers 15 residues. Per germline, CDR1 SGHVS and CDR2 FNYEAQ. Trimming at V came to 5 bases and at J to 6 bases, leaving 7 bases not matched to a gene. CDR3 nucleotides: TGTGCCAGCAGCGCGATTAGCGGGAGGATCAATGAGCAGTTCTTC. Translation: CASSAISGRINEQFF.

This chain connects TRBV4-1 to TRBJ2-5; tentatively, D is TRBD2 (6 bases). The germline V gene has CDR1 MGHRA and CDR2 YSYEKL. This CDR3 spans 17 amino acids. Trimming took off 2 bases at V and 5 bases at J, with 21 bases between the two ends. CDR3 DNA: TGCGCCAGCAGCCAACAGATTCCCGCGGGGAGGAGGGAGACCCAGTACTTC. Its protein is CASSQQIPAGRRETQYF.

The chain joins TRBV19 to TRBJ2-1; D possibly corresponds to TRBD1 (7 bases). This CDR3 contains 15 residues. Per the germline V gene, CDR1 is LNHDA and CDR2 is SQIVND (reference sequence). Deletions cut 5 bases from V and 10 bases from J, with 21 bases between. CDR3 nucleotide sequence: TGTGCCAGTAGTCCGGGGGACAGCTCGATTCAAGAGCAGTTCTTC. Translating gives CASSPGDSSIQEQFF.

This clone showed up just once. This chain joins TRBV7-9 and TRBJ1-5; D remains unclear. Germline CDR1 is SEHNR and CDR2 is FQNEAQ (reference sequence). The CDR3 runs to 11 residues. CDR3 loop: CVSGGNQPQHF. CDR3 in DNA: TGTGTGAGCGGCGGCAATCAGCCCCAGCATTTT. The full variable domain, its missing parts supplied by reference TRBV7-9 and TRBJ1-5, is DTGVSQNPRHKITKRGQNVTFRCDPISEHNRLYWYRQTLGQGPEFLTYFQNEAQLEKSRLLSDRFSAERPKGSFSTLEIQRTEQGDSAMYLCVSGGNQPQHFGDGTRLSIL.

V gene TRBV21-1 combines with J gene TRBJ1-5. TRBV21-1 has pseudogene status. The CDR3 is 12 amino acids. CDR3 region: CARGGSNQPQHF. The DNA of the CDR3 is TGTGCCAGGGGGGGGAGCAATCAGCCCCAGCATTTT.

This sequence joins TRBV27 and TRBJ2-2, with D hard to call. Germline V gene lookup returns CDR1 MNHEY and CDR2 SMNVEV (reference sequence). The V end lost 2 bases, the J end lost 2 bases, and 9 bases lay between the germline ends. The CDR3 runs to 15 residues. The CDR3 protein is CASSLRFGNTGELFF. In DNA form, the CDR3 reads TGTGCCAGCAGTTTACGGTTTGGCAACACCGGGGAGCTGTTTTTT.

Comments on this clone: Within the sample, other DNA sequences also encode this same CDR3. This chain uses TRBV28 with TRBJ1-1; D remains unclear. The length of the CDR3 is 13 residues. Germline-derived CDR1 and CDR2 are MDHEN and SYDVKM. The V end lost 5 bases, the J end lost 1 base, and 8 bases lay between the germline ends. The CDR3 DNA follows: TGTGCCAGCAGTCCCCCCGGGAACACTGAAGCTTTCTTT. Its translation: CASSPPGNTEAFF.

This chain links TRBV11-2 with TRBJ2-7; 10 bases agree with TRBD2. The CDR3 totals 14 residues. With 5 bases clipped from V and 3 bases from J, the junction kept 4 bases outside the gene matches. Germline V gives CDR1 SGHAT, CDR2 FQNNGV. CDR3 in DNA: TGTGCCAGCAGCCTTAGCGGGAGGTTCTACGAGCAGTACTTC. This encodes CASSLSGRFYEQYF.

The chain combines TRBV7-2 with TRBJ2-5; D gene unclear. The germline V gene has CDR1 SGHTA and CDR2 FQGNSA. The V end lost 2 bases, the J end lost 3 bases, and 10 bases lay between the germline ends. The CDR3 has 14 residues. The CDR3 protein is CASSLSLAEETQYF. CDR3 coding DNA: TGTGCCAGCAGCTTATCCTTGGCCGAAGAGACCCAGTACTTC.

V gene TRBV5-1 combines with J gene TRBJ2-5, with D possibly being TRBD2 (6 bases). The CDR3 is made up of 15 amino acids. Germline CDR1 reads SGHRS; CDR2 reads YFSETQ. As DNA, the CDR3 is TGCGCATCAACCCAACCAGCGGGCACCCAAGAGACCCAGTACTTC. Translation: CASTQPAGTQETQYF.